This T cell receptor beta chain originates from a study of cytomegalovirus exposure and HLA in healthy donors. Study context: For the approximately 430 genotyped donors, around 76% fell within the Caucasian-associated ancestry cluster.

The CDR3 runs to 12 residues. Germline values: CDR1 MGHRA, CDR2 YSYEKL. V was trimmed by 2 bases and J by 5 bases, leaving 5 bases between them. Broader study findings: Association with HLA alleles at 0.05 false discovery rate was found for 16,951 TCR beta sequences in a later analysis. Most TCR sequences were uncommon, yet certain public TCRs appeared in many donors. According to a later analysis, most TCR beta chains associated with CMV appeared HLA-restricted.

As regards this clone: The target antigen is unknown.

PCR was performed using 60 Vbeta and 13 Jbeta primers. The method was immunoSEQ multiplex PCR; TCRdb's version includes in-frame clones alone and lacks a portion of them. The sample holds 64,000 or so clones, 85% seen once. The sample consisted of PBMCs. This TCR was recovered from a female donor in good health and CMV-seronegative. The chain recombines TRBV4-1 with TRBJ2-3, with unresolved D. The CDR3 loop is CASSQSGDTQYF. In DNA form, the CDR3 reads TGCGCCAGCAGCCAATCGGGAGATACGCAGTATTTT.